One T cell receptor beta chain is described in this entry. This sample stems from a study of radiotherapy plus CTLA-4 blockade in lung cancer. This table comes from immunoSEQ multiplex PCR, and its TCRdb copy is limited to in-frame clones, with some not included. Here the sample spans approximately 110,000 clones, about 80% being singletons. V was shortened by 3 bases and J by 4 bases, with 8 bases between the two germline ends. Per germline, CDR1 ENHRY and CDR2 SYGVKD. This CDR3 spans 13 amino acids. Sequenced material: peripheral blood, taken from a patient treated with radiotherapy plus ipilimumab. This chain joins TRBV10-3 and TRBJ2-3, with D tentatively TRBD2 (5 bases). This sequence originates from a human donor with non-small cell lung cancer that progressed on radiotherapy plus ipilimumab. Some clones in this sample may be carry-over from other donors' samples. In DNA, the CDR3 is TGTGCCATCAGTGATCGAGGGTCAGATACGCAGTATTTT. Protein sequence: CAISDRGSDTQYF.